The 21 T cell receptor beta chains reported below all come from one sample, sequenced in a study of tissue T cells after allogeneic stem cell transplantation. Using immunoSEQ multiplex PCR, the repertoire was profiled, and TCRdb retains in-frame clones only, with some absent. Here the sample spans 4,500 or so clones, 32% being singletons. Time point reported: mouse harvest day 14 after allogeneic transplant. Tail vein injection delivered 10^7 T-cell-depleted bone marrow cells and 10^6 splenic CD5+ T cells. Sequencing used skin. The origin of the receptors is a female BALB/c mouse given C57BL/6 T cells with graft-versus-host disease after an allogeneic hematopoietic cell transplant.

About this clone itself: The gene names here belong to mouse. From the germline J gene comes the end of the CDR3, since the read stops 1 residue before it. The gene calls are TRBV26 and TRBJ1-6; no reliable D call. TRBJ1-6 is filed as an ORF, its function uncertain. Germline V gives CDR1 KGHPV, CDR2 FQNQEV (reference sequence). The CDR3 runs to 15 residues. Trimming pared 2 bases from V and 0 bases from J, leaving 5 bases between. CDR3 DNA, as far as it was read: TGTGCCAGCAGTCTGACAGATTCCTATAATTCGCCCCTCTAC. Protein product: CASSLTDSYNSPLY. The whole CDR3 sequence is CASSLTDSYNSPLYF.

A few counts support this clone. Mouse gene names apply. Read data end 1 residue before the CDR3 end; the end is taken from the germline J gene. This rearrangement joins TRBV26 to TRBJ1-4; tentative D call: TRBD1 (6 bases). Germline lookup yields CDR1 KGHPV and CDR2 FQNQEV (reference sequence). The CDR3 totals 13 residues. V lost 5 bases and J 3 bases, leaving 7 bases between the germline ends. CDR3 protein: CASSWGPNERLFF. The sequenced part of the CDR3 DNA is TGTGCCAGCAGTTGGGGGCCCAACGAAAGATTATTT.

There are a few counts of this clone. Mouse gene names and germline throughout. Sequencing ends 1 residue short of the CDR3 end; the germline J gene provides the rest. The V call is TRBV19, the J call TRBJ2-2; no firm D call. The V gene lost 0 bases and the J gene lost 4 bases, with 4 bases spanning the gap. The CDR3 totals 13 residues. Per germline, CDR1 FNHDT and CDR2 SITEND (reference sequence). The part of the CDR3 DNA that was read is TGTGCCAGCAGTATAGTCGGCACCGGGCAGCTCTAC. This gives the protein CASSIVGTGQLY. The CDR3 as a whole reads CASSIVGTGQLYF.

Regarding this clone: Gene names are mouse gene names. CDR3 DNA, as far as it was read: TGCACCTGCAGTGCGCTCAGGGGGGACACCCAGTAC. Protein product: CTCSALRGDTQY. The whole CDR3 protein is CTCSALRGDTQYF. The chain employs TRBV1 and TRBJ2-5; 7 positions match TRBD1. The read ends 1 residue before the CDR3 terminus; that terminus is restored from the germline J gene. The CDR3 is 13 residues long. Unmatched junction bases numbered 3, after V lost 3 bases and J lost 6 bases. Germline-derived CDR1 and CDR2 are NSQYPW and LRSPGD (reference sequence).

Concerning this clone itself: Gene names refer to mouse genes. The CDR3 goes on 1 residue after the read ends, and that part is filled in from the germline J gene. The gene calls are TRBV26 and TRBJ2-3, with 9 bases that match TRBD1. The CDR3 totals 15 residues. Germline-derived CDR1 and CDR2 are KGHPV and FQNQEV (reference sequence). After removal of 3 bases from V and 0 bases from J, the junction contained 1 base not matched to a gene. The DNA read from the CDR3 is TGTGCCAGCAGTCTACAGGGGGCGAGTGCAGAAACGCTGTAT. This gives the protein CASSLQGASAETLY. The full CDR3 protein reads CASSLQGASAETLYF. The full variable domain, its missing parts supplied by reference TRBV26 and TRBJ2-3, is NSKVIQTPRYLVKGQGQKAKMRCIPEKGHPVVFWYQQNKNNEFKFLINFQNQEVLQQIDMTEKRFSAECPSNSPCSLEIQSSEAGDSALYLCASSLQGASAETLYFGSGTRLTVL.

This clone was picked up a small number of times. Gene names follow the mouse nomenclature. The CDR3 end falls 1 residue outside the read, so it is completed with the germline J gene. The chain is built from TRBV12-2 and TRBJ2-7, with TRBD2 identical over 10 bases. Germline V gives CDR1 SGHLS, CDR2 HYDKME. The trim removed 4 bases at V and 4 bases at J, leaving 3 bases unmatched. The CDR3 consists of 13 residues. The CDR3 DNA, read in part, is TGTGCCAGCTCCCCGGACTGGGGGTATGAACAGTAC. Translated, it gives CASSPDWGYEQY. The full-length CDR3 reads as CASSPDWGYEQYF.

On this clone: Mouse germline and gene names are used. Read data end 1 residue before the CDR3 end; the end is taken from the germline J gene. V gene TRBV13-2 combines with J gene TRBJ2-3; 9 nucleotides match TRBD1. Germline V CDR1 and CDR2: NNHNN, SYGAGS (reference sequence). The ends lost 2 bases at V and 4 bases at J; junction bases unmatched: 2. The CDR3 length is 14 residues. This CDR3 is CASGEGTGSETLYF. The DNA read from the CDR3 is TGTGCCAGCGGTGAGGGGACAGGGTCAGAAACGCTGTAT.

This clone is labeled medium-sized. Gene names refer to mouse genes. The read terminates 1 residue ahead of where the CDR3 ends, so the germline J gene completes it. V is TRBV19 and J is TRBJ2-1, with 9 bases fitting TRBD1. The CDR3 loop spans 13 amino acids. Trimming removed 4 bases from V and 5 bases from J; junction bases left unmatched: 1. Germline CDR1 FNHDT, CDR2 SITEND (reference sequence). The part of the CDR3 DNA that was read is TGTGCCAGCAGTCGACAGGGGGATGCTGAGCAGTTC. It codes for CASSRQGDAEQF. The CDR3 reads in full as CASSRQGDAEQFF.

Details on this clone: The gene names here belong to mouse. Sequencing ends 1 residue short of the CDR3 end; the germline J gene provides the rest. The chain joins TRBV19 to TRBJ2-7; the D gene could be TRBD1 or TRBD2 (5 bases each). Per the germline V gene, CDR1 is FNHDT and CDR2 is SITEND (reference sequence). V was pared by 6 bases and J by 7 bases, with 11 bases between. The CDR3 totals 11 residues. The CDR3 here is CASTPGLEQYF. Partial CDR3 DNA: TGTGCCAGCACTCCGGGGCTGGAACAGTAC.

In its sample, this clone ranks as medium-sized (0.01 to 0.1%). The gene names here belong to mouse. The missing CDR3 end, 1 residue past where the read stops, is filled in from the germline J gene. The gene calls are TRBV23 and TRBJ1-5. The CDR3 is made up of 13 amino acids. Germline V CDR1 and CDR2: KGHTA, FQNQQP. CDR3 region: CSSMDYNNQAPLF. The CDR3 DNA, read in part, is TGCTCCAGCATGGATTATAACAACCAGGCTCCGCTT.

With regard to this clone: Gene names are the mouse ones. The read is 1 residue too short to cover the CDR3 end, so that end is filled in from the germline J gene. The chain links TRBV12-1 to TRBJ2-2, with TRBD2 matching 13 bases. The ends lost 4 bases at V and 1 base at J; junction bases unmatched: 5. This CDR3 has 17 amino acids. Germline V gene sequence: CDR1 SGHSN, CDR2 HYEKVE. The CDR3 sequence is CASSPGLGGKNTGQLYF. Incomplete CDR3 DNA: TGTGCCAGCTCCCCGGGACTGGGGGGGAAAAACACCGGGCAGCTCTAC.

About this clone itself: The germline and genes are mouse ones. The covered CDR3 bases are TGTGCAAGCAGCTTCGGTCAAAACACCGGGCAGCTCTAC. Its translation is CASSFGQNTGQLY. The whole CDR3 protein is CASSFGQNTGQLYF. The J gene is TRBJ2-2, the V gene TRBV16; D is uncertain. The CDR3 goes on 1 residue after the read ends, and that part is filled in from the germline J gene. Germline V gives CDR1 SGHSA, CDR2 FRNQAP. This CDR3 has 14 residues. V was pared by 3 bases and J by 1 base, with 6 bases between.

Of note for this clone: Mouse gene names apply. The DNA ends 1 residue before the CDR3 does, and the rest of the CDR3 is filled in from the germline J gene. The rearrangement joins TRBV13-2 to TRBJ2-5; 10 positions agree with TRBD2. The germline V gene has CDR1 NNHNN and CDR2 SYGAGS (reference sequence). CDR3 length: 15 residues. With 5 bases clipped from V and 2 bases from J, the junction kept 5 bases outside the gene matches. The CDR3 here is CASGSTGGIQDTQYF. The sequenced CDR3 bases are TGTGCCAGCGGATCGACTGGGGGGATCCAAGACACCCAGTAC.

This clone is labeled medium-sized (0.01 to 0.1%). The genes are named according to mouse. The read ends 1 residue shy of where the CDR3 ends; the end is completed using the germline J gene. This sequence joins TRBV16 and TRBJ1-5; TRBD1 is a possible D gene (5 bases). The germline CDR1 and CDR2 sequences are SGHSA and FRNQAP. The CDR3 totals 13 residues. Trimming removed 4 bases at V and 3 bases at J, with 7 bases between. CDR3 DNA (partial): TGTGCAAGCAGCTCGGACATCAACCAGGCTCCGCTT. It is translated as CASSSDINQAPL. The complete CDR3 protein is CASSSDINQAPLF.

This clone was counted only a few times. Any gene name here is a mouse gene name. The read ends 1 residue before the CDR3 terminus; that terminus is restored from the germline J gene. The gene calls are TRBV13-1 and TRBJ2-4, with D perhaps being TRBD1 or TRBD2 (6 bases each). V dropped 3 bases and J dropped 0 bases, with 11 bases sitting between them. There are 15 residues in the CDR3. Germline CDR1 reads NSHNY; CDR2 reads SYGAGN. The covered CDR3 bases are TGTGCCAGCAGTGTTGGGGGCCCTAGTCAAAACACCTTGTAC. It is translated as CASSVGGPSQNTLY. The entire CDR3 protein is CASSVGGPSQNTLYF.

This clone is medium-sized (0.01 to 0.1%) by share. Gene and germline names: mouse. The read terminates 1 residue before the CDR3 end, so the remaining end is supplied by the germline J gene. This rearrangement joins TRBV1 to TRBJ1-3; the match to TRBD1 covers 11 bases. CDR3 length: 16 amino acids. Trimming cost V 3 bases and J 4 bases; bases outside gene matches: 5. CDR1 and CDR2 (germline): NSQYPW, LRSPGD (reference sequence). CDR3 bases read: TGCACCTGCAGTGCCCGGGACAGGGGGAACGGAAATACGCTCTAT. This translates into CTCSARDRGNGNTLY. The entire CDR3 protein is CTCSARDRGNGNTLYF.

This clone was recorded a few times. Gene names refer to mouse genes. The CDR3 end falls 1 residue outside the read, so it is completed with the germline J gene. The chain is built from TRBV19 and TRBJ1-1, with D tentatively TRBD1 (6 bases). This CDR3 has 14 residues. The germline V and J ends were trimmed by 1 base and 1 base, with 8 bases remaining between them. Germline V gene data show CDR1 as FNHDT and CDR2 as SITEND (reference sequence). The sequenced CDR3 bases are TGTGCCAGCAGTATAAACAGGGTAAACACAGAAGTCTTC. Amino acids: CASSINRVNTEVF. The entire CDR3 protein reads CASSINRVNTEVFF.

Remarks on this clone: The genes and germline here are from mouse. The read stops 1 residue short of the end of the CDR3; the missing end is completed from the germline J gene. J is TRBJ2-4 and V is TRBV26; D unclear. In germline, CDR1 is KGHPV, CDR2 FQNQEV (reference sequence). Trimming left V 0 bases short and J 0 bases short, with 7 bases between. The CDR3 consists of 15 residues. The CDR3: CASSLSTASQNTLYF. Partial CDR3 DNA: TGTGCCAGCAGTCTGTCGACGGCTAGTCAAAACACCTTGTAC.

With regard to this clone: The genes are named according to mouse. Read sequence stops 1 residue before the CDR3 end, and the germline J gene provides the missing end. This sequence joins TRBV5 and TRBJ2-3; D might be TRBD1 (5 bases). The CDR3 is made up of 15 amino acids. Germline V gene lookup returns CDR1 LGHNA and CDR2 YNLKQL (reference sequence). Deletions cut 0 bases from V and 1 base from J, with 8 bases between. The CDR3 here is CASSQDATGAETLYF. Incomplete CDR3 DNA: TGTGCCAGCAGCCAAGATGCGACAGGTGCAGAAACGCTGTAT.

By sample fraction, this clone is medium-sized. Gene names are the mouse ones. The CDR3 goes on 1 residue after the read ends, and that part is filled in from the germline J gene. V usage is TRBV16 and J usage is TRBJ2-7, with D unresolved. This CDR3 spans 12 amino acids. V lost 0 bases and J lost 3, with 3 bases in between. Germline loops: CDR1 SGHSA, CDR2 FRNQAP. This chain's CDR3 is CASSLDIYEQYF. Partial CDR3 DNA: TGTGCAAGCAGCTTAGATATCTATGAACAGTAC.

This clone has just a few counts. Germline and genes: mouse. The read falls 1 residue short of the CDR3 end, and the missing part is taken from the germline J gene. The chain uses TRBV23 and TRBJ1-4; the table names TRBD1, a call not compared with the DNA. There are 14 residues in the CDR3. Germline CDR1 KGHTA, CDR2 FQNQQP. The CDR3 DNA, read in part, is TGCTCCAGCAGTCGACAAATTTCCAACGAAAGATTATTT. This translates into CSSSRQISNERLF. The whole CDR3 protein reads CSSSRQISNERLFF.